Below, one T cell receptor beta chain is given with its context. No antigen is known for it. Here immunoSEQ multiplex PCR was the method, and the copy in TCRdb shows in-frame clones only, minus some. The table has tens of thousands of clones, roughly nine tenths seen once; the top ten hold approximately 0.36%. The data were taken from a study of OX40 agonist ivuxolimab in advanced cancers. About the study: Of mixed ages from about 23 to 90 and averaging around 60 years, the group was 65% to 85% male.

Findings of the study overall: Among the nonresponders, some also had low normalized T-cell clonal expansion. Researchers report that CD8+ T cells had, on average, more expanded clones than CD4+.

This CDR3 has 12 amino acids. Trimming stripped 5 bases from V and 8 bases from J, with 12 bases between. CDR1 is SGHTA, CDR2 FQGNSA, per germline. The V and J genes are TRBV7-2 and TRBJ1-2; D ambiguous. The receptor comes from an adult with an advanced solid tumor such as melanoma, head and neck, liver or kidney cancer. The sequences come from CD4+ or CD8+ T cells sorted from blood, collected in a trial of the OX40 agonist ivuxolimab. The CDR3 loop reads CASSASVGGYTF. In DNA, the CDR3 is TGTGCCAGCAGCGCTTCGGTGGGGGGCTACACCTTC.